The 26 T cell receptor beta chains in this list originate from one sample, sequenced in a study of cytomegalovirus exposure and HLA in healthy donors. The assay was immunoSEQ multiplex PCR, and TCRdb's table has in-frame clones only and misses some. The repertoire has about 98,000 clones, approximately 90% of them found once; the top ten carry more than 3%. The sequenced material came from PBMCs. The receptors were sampled from a woman aged 25 to 39 in good health and CMV-seronegative.

This chain uses TRBV28 with TRBJ1-1; 7 bases are a match to TRBD1. Germline V gives CDR1 MDHEN, CDR2 SYDVKM. The CDR3 covers 15 residues. V dropped 1 base and J dropped 6; count of bases not matched to a gene: 8. CDR3 in amino acids: CASSLLATGWAEAFF. CDR3 DNA: TGTGCCAGCAGTTTATTAGCGACAGGGTGGGCTGAAGCTTTCTTT.

This chain joins TRBV11-2 and TRBJ2-3, with a tentative D call TRBD1 (5 bases). Trimming took 2 bases from V and 2 from J, leaving 14 bases between them. CDR1 and CDR2 (germline): SGHAT, FQNNGV. This CDR3 has 16 residues. CDR3 in DNA: TGTGCCAGCAGCTTAAGAGGCAGGGCCGCCACAGATACGCAGTATTTT. It codes for CASSLRGRAATDTQYF.

The J gene is TRBJ2-5, the V gene TRBV11-1, with a possible D match to TRBD1 (6 bases). Trimming took 5 bases from V and 6 from J, leaving 19 bases between them. The CDR3 has 15 residues. Germline V CDR1 and CDR2: SGHAT, FQDESV (reference sequence). The CDR3 loop reads CASSPRTVLGKTQYF. The CDR3 bases are TGTGCCAGCAGCCCTAGGACAGTTCTCGGAAAGACCCAGTACTTC.

The chain joins TRBV4-1 to TRBJ1-2; D remains unclear. The CDR3 sequence is 13 residues long. CDR1 and CDR2 from the germline V gene are MGHRA and YSYEKL. Between the trimmed V and J ends, which lost 3 bases and 3 bases, there was a span of 8 bases. CDR3 sequence: CASSHVSDYGYTF. The DNA for the CDR3 is TGCGCCAGCAGCCACGTGTCCGACTATGGCTACACCTTC.

This clone has a single count. This chain uses TRBV6-1 with TRBJ2-4, with D tentatively TRBD2 (6 bases). This CDR3 comprises 16 residues. CDR1 is MNHNS and CDR2 is SASEGT in the germline V gene. V lost 0 bases to trimming and J lost 2 bases, with 11 bases between them. This CDR3 reads CASSEALGGTKNIQYF. CDR3 DNA sequence: TGTGCCAGCAGTGAAGCGCTCGGAGGGACCAAAAACATTCAGTACTTC.

The rearrangement uses TRBV5-1 and TRBJ2-6, with D tentatively TRBD2 (5 bases). Germline V lookup: CDR1 SGHRS, CDR2 YFSETQ. Trimming shortened V by 4 bases and J by 9 bases, and 23 bases separated the two germline ends. This CDR3 spans 17 amino acids. CDR3 loop: CASSPGLFSVGGNVLTF. As DNA, the CDR3 is TGCGCCAGCAGCCCCGGACTGTTTAGTGTCGGAGGCAACGTCCTGACTTTC.

This clone was counted only a few times. The chain combines TRBV5-8 with TRBJ1-2; D uncertain. The CDR3 extends over 11 amino acids. V was clipped by 4 bases and J by 8 bases, with 9 bases between them. The germline CDR1 and CDR2 sequences are SGHTS and YDEGEE. The CDR3 bases are TGTGCCAGCAGCAGGACTCGCGGCTACACCTTC. Encoded protein: CASSRTRGYTF.

The V call is TRBV28, the J call TRBJ2-7; perhaps TRBD2 as D (7 bases). The CDR3 is made up of 13 amino acids. CDR1 and CDR2 from the germline V gene are MDHEN and SYDVKM. V lost 8 bases and J lost 3, with 14 bases in between. CDR3 sequence: CASGGGSHYEQYF. CDR3 DNA: TGTGCCAGCGGGGGGGGCAGTCACTACGAGCAGTACTTC. The full variable domain, in which reference TRBV28 and TRBJ2-7 provide the parts outside the CDR3, is DVKVTQSSRYLVKRTGEKVFLECVQDMDHENMFWYRQDPGLGLRLIYFSYDVKMKEKGDIPEGYSVSREKKERFSLILESASTNQTSMYLCASGGGSHYEQYFGPGTRLTVT.

The genes are TRBV9 and TRBJ2-1; 9 bases are a match to TRBD2. The CDR3 is 16 residues long. CDR1 is SGDLS, CDR2 YYNGEE, per germline. V shed 4 bases and J 7 bases; nucleotides not matched to a gene: 12. CDR3 bases: TGTGCCAGCAGCCCCCTGAGCGGGAGGACCCGTAATGAGCAGTTCTTC. It yields the protein CASSPLSGRTRNEQFF.

The V gene is TRBV27, the J gene TRBJ1-3; D might be TRBD1 (6 bases). V lost 2 bases, J lost 2 bases, and 10 bases lay in between. The CDR3 spans 15 residues. Looked up from germline, CDR1 is MNHEY and CDR2 is SMNVEV (reference sequence). DNA of the CDR3: TGTGCCAGCAGTTTAACAGGGCGTACTGGAAACACCATATATTTT. Translating it yields CASSLTGRTGNTIYF.

This chain links TRBV9 with TRBJ1-1; D possibly corresponds to TRBD1 (5 bases). Trimming removed 0 bases from V and 3 bases from J, with 9 bases in between. Germline V gene sequence: CDR1 SGDLS, CDR2 YYNGEE. The CDR3 runs to 14 residues. CDR3 loop: CASSVGGGDTEAFF. The DNA of the CDR3 is TGTGCCAGCAGCGTAGGTGGGGGGGACACTGAAGCTTTCTTT.

The CDR3 region has the DNA TGCGCCAGCATGTCGAACTATGGCTACACCTTC. Amino acids: CASMSNYGYTF. V and J are TRBV5-1 and TRBJ1-2, with D uncertain. The CDR3 loop spans 11 amino acids. The ends were cut back, 6 bases at V and 2 bases at J, with 5 bases in the middle. Germline values: CDR1 SGHRS, CDR2 YFSETQ.

The V gene is TRBV11-3, the J gene TRBJ2-1, with D perhaps matching TRBD1 (6 bases). V shed 5 bases and J shed 8 bases, with 22 bases lying between them. The CDR3 consists of 16 residues. Germline V CDR1 and CDR2: SGHNT, YENEEA. The CDR3 is CASSHAGQSRTHEQFF. The CDR3 DNA reads as TGTGCCAGCAGCCACGCCGGACAGTCAAGAACACATGAGCAGTTCTTC. Drawing the rest from reference TRBV11-3 and TRBJ2-1, the complete variable domain is EAGVVQSPRYKIIEKKQPVAFWCNPISGHNTLYWYLQNLGQGPELLIRYENEEAVDDSQLPKDRFSAERLKGVDSTLKIQPAELGDSAVYLCASSHAGQSRTHEQFFGPGTRLTVL.

The rearrangement uses TRBV7-9 and TRBJ1-2; 7 bases map to TRBD1. Germline trimming cut 2 bases from V and 0 bases from J; bases unmatched to any gene: 6. Per germline, CDR1 SEHNR and CDR2 FQNEAQ (reference sequence). The CDR3 sequence is 16 residues long. Here the CDR3 DNA reads TGTGCCAGCAGCTTACCCCCGGGACAGCCTAACTATGGCTACACCTTC. Translated, it gives CASSLPPGQPNYGYTF.

The rearrangement uses TRBV5-1 and TRBJ2-7; 7 bases are shared with TRBD1. This CDR3 has 13 amino acids. Germline CDR1 SGHRS, CDR2 YFSETQ. The V and J ends lost 1 base and 3 bases, in that order; junction bases with no gene match: 1. CDR3 bases: TGCGCCAGCAGCTTGCGGGACAGCTACGAGCAGTACTTC. Its protein is CASSLRDSYEQYF.

The V call is TRBV27, the J call TRBJ2-1, with 12 bases matching TRBD2. The V gene end was trimmed by 2 bases and the J gene end by 7 bases; junction bases not matched to a gene: 3. The CDR3 covers 15 residues. Germline V gene lookup returns CDR1 MNHEY and CDR2 SMNVEV (reference sequence). The CDR3 bases are TGTGCCAGCAGTTTAACGACTAGCGGGAGTAATGAGCAGTTCTTC. It translates to CASSLTTSGSNEQFF.

J is TRBJ2-1 and V is TRBV7-6; tentative D call: TRBD1 (6 bases). The V gene lost 1 base and the J gene lost 9 bases, with 16 bases spanning the gap. This CDR3 is 15 amino acids long. Per germline, CDR1 SGHVS and CDR2 FNYEAQ. DNA for the CDR3: TGTGCCAGCAGCTTAGGAGGCATACTACAGGGTGAGCAGTTCTTC. It is translated as CASSLGGILQGEQFF.

The chain recombines TRBV5-6 with TRBJ1-1; possibly TRBD1 for D (5 bases). This CDR3 spans 13 amino acids. The germline V gene encodes CDR1 SGHDT and CDR2 YYEEEE. Trimming stripped 0 bases from V and 11 bases from J, with 14 bases between. CDR3 DNA sequence: TGTGCCAGCAGCTTGGGCAGGGTCACACGCGCTTTCTTT. It codes for CASSLGRVTRAFF.

The V and J genes are TRBV7-9 and TRBJ2-7; TRBD1 matches 7 bases. V gave up 5 bases and J gave up 3 bases; unmatched junction bases: 7. CDR3 length equals 14 residues. CDR1 SEHNR and CDR2 FQNEAQ come from the germline V gene (reference sequence). The DNA for the CDR3 is TGTGCCAGCAGCCCGCTAACAGGGGTCTACGAGCAGTACTTC. Its translation is CASSPLTGVYEQYF.

This chain connects TRBV5-6 to TRBJ2-3; weak D call: TRBD1 (6 bases). Germline V gives CDR1 SGHDT, CDR2 YYEEEE. This CDR3 has 14 amino acids. Trimming removed 2 bases at V and 3 bases at J, with 10 bases between. The CDR3 region has the DNA TGTGCCAGCAGCTTCAACAGGGTAACAGATACGCAGTATTTT. This encodes CASSFNRVTDTQYF. The entire variable domain, with the rest obtained from reference TRBV5-6 and TRBJ2-3, is as follows: DAGVTQSPTHLIKTRGQQVTLRCSPKSGHDTVSWYQQALGQGPQFIFQYYEEEERQRGNFPDRFSGHQFPNYSSELNVNALLLGDSALYLCASSFNRVTDTQYFGPGTRLTVL.

This chain uses TRBV5-1 with TRBJ2-3; D is ambiguous. Germline V gene data show CDR1 as SGHRS and CDR2 as YFSETQ. The CDR3 contains 15 residues. With 5 bases removed from V and 2 bases from J, the gap between germline ends came to 15 bases. The CDR3 DNA reads as TGCGCCAGCAGAAAGTTCGGAGCCGACACAGATACGCAGTATTTT. This encodes CASRKFGADTDTQYF.

This chain links TRBV2 with TRBJ1-4, with a weak D call TRBD1 (5 bases). The CDR3 extends over 14 amino acids. The V end was cut by 5 bases, the J end by 8 bases, with 15 bases between. Germline assignment: CDR1 SNHLY and CDR2 FYNNEI. Here the CDR3 reads CASSLFSPGEKLFF. CDR3 nucleotide sequence: TGTGCCAGCAGTCTGTTCTCTCCAGGGGAAAAACTGTTTTTT. The entire variable domain, with the rest obtained from reference TRBV2 and TRBJ1-4, is as follows: EPEVTQTPSHQVTQMGQEVILRCVPISNHLYFYWYRQILGQKVEFLVSFYNNEISEKSEIFDDQFSVERPDGSNFTLKIRSTKLEDSAMYFCASSLFSPGEKLFFGSGTQLSVL.

The V call is TRBV10-3, the J call TRBJ2-3, with 7 bases lining up with TRBD2. The CDR3 spans 12 residues. Germline-derived CDR1 and CDR2 are ENHRY and SYGVKD. With 8 bases clipped from V and 4 bases from J, the junction kept 3 bases outside the gene matches. The CDR3 DNA is TGTGCCATCGGGGGGGTGGCAGATACGCAGTATTTT. Protein: CAIGGVADTQYF.

The chain combines TRBV18 with TRBJ2-3; D is undetermined. This CDR3 has 13 residues. Germline values: CDR1 KGHSH, CDR2 LQKENI. Trimming pared 3 bases from V and 5 bases from J, leaving 9 bases between. This chain's CDR3 is CASSPTTGDTQYF. The CDR3 coding sequence is TGTGCCAGCTCACCCACGACTGGAGATACGCAGTATTTT.

The genes are TRBV7-2 and TRBJ2-1; D perhaps matches TRBD2 (7 bases). This CDR3 is built from 14 residues. Germline CDR1 reads SGHTA; CDR2 reads FQGNSA. V dropped 3 bases and J dropped 4 bases, with 10 bases sitting between them. The CDR3 region has the DNA TGTGCCAGCAGCTTGCGGGGGCAATACAATGAGCAGTTCTTC. The encoded protein is CASSLRGQYNEQFF.

This chain connects TRBV11-2 to TRBJ2-5; 9 bases map to TRBD1. Germline CDR1 is SGHAT and CDR2 is FQNNGV. Trimming cost V 5 bases and J 4 bases; bases outside gene matches: 8. This CDR3 contains 15 residues. The CDR3 reads CASSRGQGPGETQYF. CDR3 bases: TGTGCCAGCAGCCGAGGACAGGGGCCAGGAGAGACCCAGTACTTC.